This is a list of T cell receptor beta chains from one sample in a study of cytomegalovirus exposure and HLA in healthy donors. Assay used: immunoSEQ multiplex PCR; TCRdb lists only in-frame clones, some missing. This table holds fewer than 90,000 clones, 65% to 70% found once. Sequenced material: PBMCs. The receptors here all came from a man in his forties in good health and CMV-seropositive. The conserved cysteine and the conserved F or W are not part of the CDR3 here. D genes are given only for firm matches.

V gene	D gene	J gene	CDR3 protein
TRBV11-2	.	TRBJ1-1	ASSLRRVGDTEAF
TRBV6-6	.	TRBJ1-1	ASSPNRVGSTEAF
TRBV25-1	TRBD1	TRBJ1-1	ASSEQGASAEAF
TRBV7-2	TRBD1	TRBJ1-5	ASSFGQGAQH
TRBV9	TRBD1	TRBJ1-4	ASSVGGRDRNEKLF
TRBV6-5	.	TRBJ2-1	AISRSGNEQF
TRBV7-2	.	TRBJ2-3	ASSFKSTQY
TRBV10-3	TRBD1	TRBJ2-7	AIRRTGSYEQY
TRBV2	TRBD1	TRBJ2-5	ASRRQGAQETQY
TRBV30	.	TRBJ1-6	AWSRQTGNSPLH
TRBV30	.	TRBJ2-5	AWGRGTPGTQY
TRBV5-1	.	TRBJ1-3	ASSLEDSRNTIY
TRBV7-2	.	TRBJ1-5	ASSPRNRTISNQPQH
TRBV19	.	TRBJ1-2	ASRISSSSPYGYT
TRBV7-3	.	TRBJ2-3	ASRRWGDTSTDTQY
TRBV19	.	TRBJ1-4	ASREATNEKLF
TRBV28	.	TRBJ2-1	ASSLESRASYNEQF
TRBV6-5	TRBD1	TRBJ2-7	ASRYRQGGVYEQY
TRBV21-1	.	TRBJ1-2	ASSETKNYGYT
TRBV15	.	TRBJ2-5	ATSVRLAGQETQY
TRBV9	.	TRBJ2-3	ASSASQGTQY
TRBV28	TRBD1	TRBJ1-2	ASRPGTVDYGYT
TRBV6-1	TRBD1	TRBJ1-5	ASPGQASNQPQH
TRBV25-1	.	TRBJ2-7	ASSRAGLYEQY
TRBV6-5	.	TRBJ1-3	ASSYSPDSVGNTIY
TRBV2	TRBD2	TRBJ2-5	ASSGSSGPWETQY
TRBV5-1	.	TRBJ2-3	ASSLYTDTQY
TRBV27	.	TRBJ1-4	ASRGVGGSRAEKLF
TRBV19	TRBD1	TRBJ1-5	ASSPFLGTGDQPQH
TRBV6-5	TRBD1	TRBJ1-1	ASSPGQVRSTEAF
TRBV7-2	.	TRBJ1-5	ASSLVSPGRQPQH
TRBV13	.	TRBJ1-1	ASSLGNLVRGTEAF
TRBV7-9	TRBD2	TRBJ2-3	ASSLLTSGIVDTQY
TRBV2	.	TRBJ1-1	ASTSSGIAAEAF
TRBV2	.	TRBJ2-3	ASTRTGSTDTQY